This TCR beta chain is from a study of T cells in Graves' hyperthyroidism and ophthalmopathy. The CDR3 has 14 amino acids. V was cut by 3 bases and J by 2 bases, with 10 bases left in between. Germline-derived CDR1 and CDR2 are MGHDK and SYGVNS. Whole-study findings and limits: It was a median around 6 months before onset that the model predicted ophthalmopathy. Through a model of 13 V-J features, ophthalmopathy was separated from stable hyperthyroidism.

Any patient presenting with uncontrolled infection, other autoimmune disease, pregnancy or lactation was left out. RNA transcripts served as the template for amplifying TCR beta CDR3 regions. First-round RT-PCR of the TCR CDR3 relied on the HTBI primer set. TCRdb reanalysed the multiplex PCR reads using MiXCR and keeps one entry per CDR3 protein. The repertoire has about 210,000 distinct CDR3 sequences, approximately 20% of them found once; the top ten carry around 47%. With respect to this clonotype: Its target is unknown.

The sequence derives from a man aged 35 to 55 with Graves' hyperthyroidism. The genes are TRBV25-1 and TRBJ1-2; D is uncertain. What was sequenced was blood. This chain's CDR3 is CASSDTWGNYGYTF. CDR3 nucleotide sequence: TGTGCCAGCAGTGATACGTGGGGAAACTATGGCTACACCTTC.